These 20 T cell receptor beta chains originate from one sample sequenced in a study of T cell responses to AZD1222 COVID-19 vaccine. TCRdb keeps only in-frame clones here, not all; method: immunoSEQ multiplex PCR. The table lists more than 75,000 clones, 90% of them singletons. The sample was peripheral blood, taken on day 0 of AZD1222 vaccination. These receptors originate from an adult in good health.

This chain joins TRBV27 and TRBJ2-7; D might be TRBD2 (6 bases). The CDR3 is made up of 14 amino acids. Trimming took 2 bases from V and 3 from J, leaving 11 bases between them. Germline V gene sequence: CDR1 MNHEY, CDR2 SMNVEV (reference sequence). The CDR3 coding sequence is TGTGCCAGCAGTTTAGGTCGGGGGAGCTACGAGCAGTACTTC. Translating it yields CASSLGRGSYEQYF.

Here the CDR3 reads CASKRDTGGGEQYF. For the CDR3, the DNA is TGTGCCAGCAAGAGGGACACTGGAGGGGGCGAGCAGTACTTC. The genes are TRBV28 and TRBJ2-7; D is tentatively TRBD1 or TRBD2 (6 bases each). This CDR3 contains 14 residues. Per the germline V gene, CDR1 is MDHEN and CDR2 is SYDVKM. The V end lost 7 bases, the J end lost 6 bases, and 19 bases lay between the germline ends.

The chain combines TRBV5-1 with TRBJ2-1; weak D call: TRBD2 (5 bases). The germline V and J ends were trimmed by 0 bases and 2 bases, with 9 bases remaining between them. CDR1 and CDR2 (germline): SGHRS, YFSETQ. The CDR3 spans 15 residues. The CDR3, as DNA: TGCGCCAGCAGCTTGGAGAGCGGAGCCTACAATGAGCAGTTCTTC. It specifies CASSLESGAYNEQFF.

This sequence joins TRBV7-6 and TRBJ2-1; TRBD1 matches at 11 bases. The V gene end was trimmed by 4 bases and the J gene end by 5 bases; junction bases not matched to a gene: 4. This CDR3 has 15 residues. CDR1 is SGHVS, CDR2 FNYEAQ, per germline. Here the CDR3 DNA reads TGTGCCAGCAGCTCGAGGGACAGGGGGAACAATGAGCAGTTCTTC. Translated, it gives CASSSRDRGNNEQFF.

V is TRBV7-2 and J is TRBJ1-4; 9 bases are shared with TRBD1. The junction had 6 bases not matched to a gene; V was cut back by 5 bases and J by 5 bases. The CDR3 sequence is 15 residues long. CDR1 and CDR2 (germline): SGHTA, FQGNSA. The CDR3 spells CASSPRQGGNEKLFF. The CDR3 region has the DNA TGTGCCAGCAGCCCCAGACAGGGGGGGAATGAAAAACTGTTTTTT.

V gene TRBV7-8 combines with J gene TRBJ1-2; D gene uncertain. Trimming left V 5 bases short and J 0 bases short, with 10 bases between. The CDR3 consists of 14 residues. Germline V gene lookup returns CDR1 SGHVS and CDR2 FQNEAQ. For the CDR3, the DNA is TGTGCCAGCAGCGTAGGACGGGCTAACTATGGCTACACCTTC. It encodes CASSVGRANYGYTF.

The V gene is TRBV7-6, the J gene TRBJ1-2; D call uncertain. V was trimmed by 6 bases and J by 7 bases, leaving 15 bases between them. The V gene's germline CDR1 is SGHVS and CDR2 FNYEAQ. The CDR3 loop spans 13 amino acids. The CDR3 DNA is TGTGCCAGCAGTTTAACATCAGGTATTGGCTACACCTTC. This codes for CASSLTSGIGYTF.

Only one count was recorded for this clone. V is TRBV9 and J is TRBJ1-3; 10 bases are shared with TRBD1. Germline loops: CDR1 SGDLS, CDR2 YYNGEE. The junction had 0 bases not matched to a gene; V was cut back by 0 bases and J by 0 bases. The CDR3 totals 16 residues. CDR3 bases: TGTGCCAGCAGCGTAGGGGACAGGGGCTCTGGAAACACCATATATTTT. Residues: CASSVGDRGSGNTIYF.

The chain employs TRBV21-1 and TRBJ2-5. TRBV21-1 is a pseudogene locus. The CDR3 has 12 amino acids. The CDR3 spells CAGDGKWETQYF. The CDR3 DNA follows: TGTGCCGGGGACGGGAAGTGGGAGACCCAGTACTTC.

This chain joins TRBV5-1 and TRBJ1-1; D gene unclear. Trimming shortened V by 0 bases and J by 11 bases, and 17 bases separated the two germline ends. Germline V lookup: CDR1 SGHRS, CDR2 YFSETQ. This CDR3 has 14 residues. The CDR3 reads CASSLALTAQAAFF. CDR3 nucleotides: TGCGCCAGCAGCTTGGCCCTCACAGCCCAGGCGGCTTTCTTT.

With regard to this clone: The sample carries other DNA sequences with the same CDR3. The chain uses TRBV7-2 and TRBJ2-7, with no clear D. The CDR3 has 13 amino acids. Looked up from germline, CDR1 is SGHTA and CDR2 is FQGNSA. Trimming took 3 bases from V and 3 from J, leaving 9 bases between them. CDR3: CASSFGPSYEQYF. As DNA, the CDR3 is TGTGCCAGCAGCTTCGGGCCGAGCTACGAGCAGTACTTC. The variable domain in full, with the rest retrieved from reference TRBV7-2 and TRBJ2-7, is GAGVSQSPSNKVTEKGKDVELRCDPISGHTALYWYRQSLGQGLEFLIYFQGNSAPDKSGLPSDRFSAERTGGSVSTLTIQRTQQEDSAVYLCASSFGPSYEQYFGPGTRLTVT.

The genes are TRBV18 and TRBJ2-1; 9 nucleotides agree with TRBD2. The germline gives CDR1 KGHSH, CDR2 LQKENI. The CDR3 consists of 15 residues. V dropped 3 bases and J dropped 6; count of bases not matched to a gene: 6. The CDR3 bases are TGTGCCAGCTCACCCGTAGCGGGAGCAAGCAATGAGCAGTTCTTC. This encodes CASSPVAGASNEQFF.

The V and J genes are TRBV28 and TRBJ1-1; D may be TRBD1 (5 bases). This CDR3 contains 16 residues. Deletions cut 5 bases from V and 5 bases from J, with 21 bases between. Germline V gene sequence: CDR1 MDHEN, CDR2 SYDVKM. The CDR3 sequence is CASSLPPGNVGTEAFF. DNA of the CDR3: TGTGCCAGCAGTCTTCCCCCAGGGAATGTGGGGACTGAAGCTTTCTTT.

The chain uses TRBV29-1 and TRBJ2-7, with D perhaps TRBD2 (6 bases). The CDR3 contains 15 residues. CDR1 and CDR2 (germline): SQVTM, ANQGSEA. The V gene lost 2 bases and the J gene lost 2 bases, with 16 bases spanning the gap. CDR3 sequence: CSVERDSGSPYEQYF. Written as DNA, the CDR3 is TGCAGCGTTGAAAGGGACTCGGGGTCCCCCTACGAGCAGTACTTC.

CDR3 residues: CASSISGDQPQHF. The CDR3 DNA follows: TGTGCCAGTAGTATATCCGGAGATCAGCCCCAGCATTTT. The V gene is TRBV19, the J gene TRBJ1-5; unclear D gene. The CDR3 is 13 amino acids. V lost 2 bases, J lost 5 bases, and 7 bases lay in between. Germline V gives CDR1 LNHDA, CDR2 SQIVND (reference sequence).

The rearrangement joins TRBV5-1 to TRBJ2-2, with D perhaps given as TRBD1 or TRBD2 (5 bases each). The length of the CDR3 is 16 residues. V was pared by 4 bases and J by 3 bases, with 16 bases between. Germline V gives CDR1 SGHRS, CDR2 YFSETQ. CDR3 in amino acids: CASSLRGPADTGELFF. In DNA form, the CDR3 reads TGCGCCAGCAGCCTCCGGGGCCCGGCGGACACCGGGGAGCTGTTTTTT.

CDR3 in DNA: TGTGCCAGCTCACCGGATGACAGGGTTCTTGACTATGGCTACACCTTC. Protein: CASSPDDRVLDYGYTF. The chain has TRBV18 and TRBJ1-2, with TRBD1 matching over 7 bases. Trimming at V came to 3 bases and at J to 3 bases, leaving 10 bases not matched to a gene. The germline gives CDR1 KGHSH, CDR2 LQKENI. There are 16 residues in the CDR3.

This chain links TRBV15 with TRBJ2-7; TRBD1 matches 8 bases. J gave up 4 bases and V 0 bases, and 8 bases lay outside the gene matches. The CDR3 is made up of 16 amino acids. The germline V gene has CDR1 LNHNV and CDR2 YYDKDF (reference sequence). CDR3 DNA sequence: TGTGCCACCAGCAGAGATCTTCCAGGGGGCGTGTACGAGCAGTACTTC. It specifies CATSRDLPGGVYEQYF.

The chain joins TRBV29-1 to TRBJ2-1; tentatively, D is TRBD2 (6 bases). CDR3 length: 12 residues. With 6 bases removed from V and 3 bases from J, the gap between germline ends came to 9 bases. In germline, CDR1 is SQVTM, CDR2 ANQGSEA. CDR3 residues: CSVGTYYNEQFF. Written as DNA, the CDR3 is TGCAGCGTCGGGACTTACTACAATGAGCAGTTCTTC.

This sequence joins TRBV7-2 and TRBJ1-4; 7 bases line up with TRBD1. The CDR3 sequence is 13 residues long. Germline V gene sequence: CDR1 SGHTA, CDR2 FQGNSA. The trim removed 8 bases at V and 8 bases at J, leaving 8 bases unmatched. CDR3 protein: CASGQGGREKLFF. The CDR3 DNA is TGTGCCAGCGGCCAGGGGGGGCGGGAAAAACTGTTTTTT.